The entry below describes one T cell receptor beta chain. Its antigen remains unknown. These data are taken from a study of T cell responses to AZD1222 COVID-19 vaccine. Points from the study as a whole: The donor cohort was predominantly white British with a female majority, and clonal diversity may have been underestimated. None of the repertoires were sampled until the peak T cell response had passed. The breadth and depth of Spike-specific TCRs increased once two AZD1222 doses had been given.

The CDR3 runs to 14 residues. The V end was cut by 5 bases, the J end by 1 base, with 11 bases between. CDR1 is LNHDA and CDR2 is SQIVND in the germline V gene (reference sequence). Profiling relied on immunoSEQ multiplex PCR, and the TCRdb table lists in-frame clones only, not all of them. Found here are about 100,000 clones, roughly 90% of them singletons; the top ten hold 6% to 7%. The sequence derives from an adult in good health. This chain connects TRBV19 to TRBJ1-1; D not certain. The input for sequencing was peripheral blood, taken on day 0 of AZD1222 vaccination. Here the CDR3 reads CASSARSPNTEAFF. Written as DNA, the CDR3 is TGTGCCAGTAGTGCCCGGTCCCCGAACACTGAAGCTTTCTTT.